This T cell receptor beta chain originates from a study of regulatory T cells in long-lasting Graves disease. Overall study context: For a period under 3 months, newly diagnosed Graves' patients had taken antithyroid drugs. Study outcomes and limitations: TRBV28 was favored in persistent disease, as were TRBJ1-2 and TRBJ2-5. Less diverse TCR repertoires were seen in persistent Graves' patients than in newly diagnosed ones.

This sample's time point: newly diagnosed GD, antithyroid drugs for less than 3 months. Construction of the TCR library relied on RNA isolated from PBMCs. This clonotype was recorded a few times. What it binds is unknown. Arm-PCR of CDR3 regions with iRepertoire HTBI primers generated TCR beta libraries. TCRdb ran MiXCR on the multiplex PCR reads and lists one entry per CDR3 protein. Here the sample spans about 560,000 distinct CDR3 sequences, roughly 15% being singletons. V was pared by 4 bases and J by 0 bases, with 14 bases between. The length of the CDR3 is 16 residues. Germline assignment: CDR1 SGHDT and CDR2 YYEEEE. This same sample was also part of a study on T cells in Graves' hyperthyroidism and ophthalmopathy.

This clonotype was sampled from a man between 18 and 29 years old with Graves disease. The chain links TRBV5-6 to TRBJ2-1; D perhaps matches TRBD1 (5 bases). This material consisted of peripheral blood mononuclear cells (PBMCs), taken at new diagnosis, from a patient treated with antithyroid drugs. CDR3 bases: TGTGCCAGCAGCAGGGGTTGGGCGCTCTCCTACAATGAGCAGTTCTTC. Its protein product is CASSRGWALSYNEQFF.